This is a list of T cell receptor beta chains from one sample in a study of vaccination effects on CD4 cells after COVID-19. For these receptors, no antigen is known. The assay was immunoSEQ multiplex PCR, and TCRdb's table has in-frame clones only and misses some. This table has under 50,000 clones, 74% appearing once. This specimen consisted of CD4+ T cells from PBMCs cultured without peptide, obtained before COVID-19 vaccination. These receptors all stem from a human donor who had a prior SARS-CoV-2 infection. The CDR3 runs from the conserved cysteine through the conserved F or W.

V: TRBV21-1
J: TRBJ1-5
CDR3: CASSKALGKPQHF

V: TRBV7-7
J: TRBJ2-1
CDR3: CASSPGLNNEQFF

V: TRBV11-3
J: TRBJ1-6
CDR3: CASSQRRSPLHF

V: TRBV5-6
J: TRBJ2-6
CDR3: CASSWGVSGANVLTF

V: TRBV11-3
J: TRBJ2-2
CDR3: CASRRDVLGQLFF

V: TRBV13
J: TRBJ2-3
CDR3: CASTQAAGGSDTQYF

V: TRBV4-1
J: TRBJ2-7
CDR3: CASSRTRAQPNEQYF

V: TRBV3-1/TRBV3-2
J: TRBJ2-1
CDR3: CASSQPRTGSYEQFF

V: TRBV18
J: TRBJ2-1
CDR3: CASSPRVNPYNEQFF

V: TRBV5-1
J: TRBJ2-3
CDR3: CASSLSSVSTDTQYF

V: TRBV30
J: TRBJ1-2
CDR3: CAWTIQGFFPGYTF

V: TRBV6-1
J: TRBJ2-1
CDR3: CASSESTRGNNEQFF

V: TRBV19
J: TRBJ2-3
CDR3: CASSISVAGVGTDTQYF

V: TRBV19
J: TRBJ2-1
CDR3: CASSIWRADVVEQFF